The sequence of this T cell receptor (beta chain) was determined in a study of T cells in Graves' hyperthyroidism and ophthalmopathy. The overall study: Prior to any treatment, at the point of initial diagnosis, peripheral blood was collected.

The investigators amplified TCR beta CDR3 regions from RNA transcripts. TCR CDR3 underwent first-round RT-PCR with the HTBI primer set. Each CDR3 protein gets one entry after TCRdb re-called the multiplex PCR reads with MiXCR. The data contain approximately 410,000 distinct CDR3 sequences, approximately 14% of them singletons. This clonotype showed up many times. Its antigen is undetermined. CDR3 length: 14 amino acids. V gave up 7 bases and J gave up 0 bases; unmatched junction bases: 4. Looked up from germline, CDR1 is MNHNS and CDR2 is SASEGT. Regarding the study as a whole: Ophthalmopathy got predicted by the model a median roughly six months before its onset. Most thyroid-expanded clonotypes above 0.001 were also found in blood.

This chain links TRBV6-1 with TRBJ2-5; TRBD1 agrees at 8 bases. The clonotype was recovered from a man aged 18 to 35 with Graves' ophthalmopathy. Sequenced: blood. CDR3 in DNA: TGTGCCAGCACGCAGGGGGCCTACCAAGAGACCCAGTACTTC. Its translation: CASTQGAYQETQYF.